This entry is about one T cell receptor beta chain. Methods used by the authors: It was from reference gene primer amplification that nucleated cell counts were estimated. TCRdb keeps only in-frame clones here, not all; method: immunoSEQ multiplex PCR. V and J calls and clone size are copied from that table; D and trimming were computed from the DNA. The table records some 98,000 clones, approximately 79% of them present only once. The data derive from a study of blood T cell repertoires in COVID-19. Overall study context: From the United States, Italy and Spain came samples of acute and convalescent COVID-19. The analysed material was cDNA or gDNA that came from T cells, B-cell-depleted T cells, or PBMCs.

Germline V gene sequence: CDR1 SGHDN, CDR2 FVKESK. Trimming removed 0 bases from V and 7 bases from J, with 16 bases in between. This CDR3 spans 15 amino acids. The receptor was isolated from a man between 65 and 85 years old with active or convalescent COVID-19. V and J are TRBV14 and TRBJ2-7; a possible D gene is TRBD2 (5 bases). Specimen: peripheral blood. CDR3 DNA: TGTGCCAGCAGCCAAGAGGTCAGCCTTCCGGGGGAGCAGTACTTC. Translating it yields CASSQEVSLPGEQYF.